The sample holds a few counts of the clone carrying this TCR beta chain. The data are from a study of CD8+ T cells in alopecia areata. For the study at large: It was oral tofacitinib, at 5 to 10 mg twice daily, that treated patients received.

Once RNA had been extracted, it was reverse transcribed into cDNA to act as the sequencing template. The repertoire was sequenced with immunoSEQ multiplex PCR; TCRdb's copy has only in-frame clones and lacks some. Here the sample spans 140,000 to 150,000 clones, more than 45% being singletons. The germline V gene has CDR1 GTSNPN and CDR2 SVGIG (reference sequence). The CDR3 is 13 amino acids. V lost 2 bases and J lost 4, with 11 bases in between. This clonotype was sampled from a human donor with alopecia areata. Sequenced: CD4+ T cells sorted from blood. V usage is TRBV30 and J usage is TRBJ1-1; D remains ambiguous. The chain's CDR3 is CAWSFRVSTEAFF. In DNA form, the CDR3 reads TGTGCCTGGAGTTTCCGGGTGAGCACTGAAGCTTTCTTT.